This TCR beta chain was captured in a study of OX40 agonist ivuxolimab in advanced cancers. Across the whole study: Clinicians treated patients with ivuxolimab, an agonistic anti-OX40 (CD134) antibody. Patients received ivuxolimab, an intravenous treatment, every 2 weeks at 0.01 to 10 mg/kg.

Clones were read by immunoSEQ multiplex PCR, and TCRdb kept only the in-frame ones, dropping some. The sample has 81,000 or so clones; 91% are singletons. The ends were cut back, 3 bases at V and 1 base at J, with 8 bases in the middle. The CDR3 has 14 residues. CDR1 is KGHSH, CDR2 LQKENI, per germline. This TCR came from an adult with an advanced solid tumor such as melanoma, head and neck, liver or kidney cancer. The J gene is TRBJ2-3, the V gene TRBV18; D is unresolved. Sequenced here: CD4+ or CD8+ T cells sorted from blood, sampled in a trial of the OX40 agonist ivuxolimab. CDR3 residues: CASSPPLRTDTQYF. The CDR3 DNA follows: TGTGCCAGCTCACCCCCCCTCCGCACAGATACGCAGTATTTT.